The clone carrying this T cell receptor (beta chain) occurred once. Its target is unknown. These data belong to a study of T cells in Graves' hyperthyroidism and ophthalmopathy. Using around 10 ml of fresh peripheral blood, PBMCs were prepared. Amplification of TCR beta CDR3 regions used RNA as the template. The HTBI primer set served for first-round RT-PCR of the TCR CDR3. TCRdb analysed the multiplex PCR reads with MiXCR anew, one entry per CDR3 protein. The sample contains more than 300,000 distinct CDR3 sequences, roughly 20% of which appear only once. Study-level results: Ophthalmopathy, as predicted by the model, came a median around 7 months after the prediction. From stable hyperthyroidism, ophthalmopathy was separated by a 13 V-J model.

There are 14 residues in the CDR3. Germline V gene lookup returns CDR1 SGHNT and CDR2 YENEEA. V lost 5 bases, J lost 4 bases, and 14 bases lay in between. Sequencing was performed on blood. The TCR originated in a man in his late teens or twenties with Graves' ophthalmopathy. V is TRBV11-3 and J is TRBJ2-5, with a possible D match to TRBD1 (5 bases). CDR3 amino acids: CASSASWGLETQYF. DNA for the CDR3: TGTGCCAGCAGCGCCAGCTGGGGCCTAGAGACCCAGTACTTC.